The 20 T cell receptor beta chains reported below all come from one sample, sequenced in a study of early T cells in non-severe SARS-CoV-2 infection. TCRdb ran MiXCR on the 5' RACE reads and lists one entry per CDR3 protein. The sample consists of around 55,000 distinct CDR3 sequences, 5.5% to 8.5% of them appearing once. The sequencing here drew on whole blood, taken at baseline. These TCRs come from an adult who was a healthcare worker with PCR-confirmed SARS-CoV-2 infection or an uninfected control (not recorded which).

The rearrangement links TRBV7-3 to TRBJ2-1, with 7 bases aligning to TRBD1. Germline V gives CDR1 SGHTA, CDR2 FQGTGA. J lost 3 bases, V lost 1 base, and 9 bases had no gene match. The CDR3 totals 17 residues. DNA of the CDR3: TGTGCCAGCAGCTTAAGTTCCGGGACAGCTTTCTACAATGAGCAGTTCTTC. Protein sequence: CASSLSSGTAFYNEQFF.

This clonotype was counted a few times. The chain employs TRBV6-6 and TRBJ1-3; unclear D gene. This CDR3 has 15 residues. Germline CDR1 is MNHNY and CDR2 is SVGAGI (reference sequence). Trimming removed 5 bases at V and 0 bases at J, with 11 bases between. CDR3 sequence: CASSRTGSSGNTIYF. The CDR3 bases are TGTGCCAGCAGTCGGACTGGCAGCTCTGGAAACACCATATATTTT.

As for this clonotype: One junction end disagrees with the germline gene, perhaps due to a read error. V and J are TRBV7-7 and TRBJ2-3, with a weak D call TRBD1 (6 bases). Germline CDR1 SSHAT, CDR2 FNYEAQ (reference sequence). CDR3 length equals 16 residues. The CDR3 is CASSLLPGASTDTQYF. CDR3 DNA: TGTGCTAGCAGCTTACTGCCAGGGGCAAGCACAGATACGCAGTATTTT.

The V gene is TRBV5-1, the J gene TRBJ1-1; D is unclear. Germline V gives CDR1 SGHRS, CDR2 YFSETQ. The CDR3 has 13 amino acids. V shed 0 bases and J shed 4 bases, with 7 bases lying between them. The CDR3 is CASSLAESTEAFF. DNA of the CDR3: TGCGCCAGCAGCTTGGCCGAGAGCACTGAAGCTTTCTTT.

Turning to this clonotype: A much larger clone differs by one base, so this may be a read error. This chain joins TRBV4-3 and TRBJ2-7; 7 bases are a match to TRBD2. Germline CDR1 and CDR2: LGHNA and YSLEER. Unmatched junction bases numbered 9, after V lost 4 bases and J lost 3 bases. CDR3 length: 15 amino acids. The CDR3 DNA follows: TGCGCCAGCAGCCTAGTAGCGGGCTCCTACTACGAGCAGTACTTC. Protein product: CASSLVAGSYYEQYF.

This clonotype showed up many times. The J gene is TRBJ2-1, the V gene TRBV25-1; 8 nucleotides line up with TRBD2. CDR1 is MGHDK, CDR2 SYGVNS, per germline. Germline trimming cut 1 base from V and 4 bases from J; bases unmatched to any gene: 6. The length of the CDR3 is 16 residues. The CDR3 DNA reads as TGTGCCAGCAGTGAATCAAGCGGGGGAGATTACAATGAGCAGTTCTTC. Translated, it gives CASSESSGGDYNEQFF.

This clonotype was observed at least ten times. J is TRBJ2-3 and V is TRBV7-9, with TRBD2 matching 7 bases. There are 15 residues in the CDR3. The V segment lost 1 base and the J segment 3 bases; nucleotides outside the gene matches: 4. The V gene's germline CDR1 is SEHNR and CDR2 FQNEAQ (reference sequence). CDR3 bases: TGTGCCAGCAGCTTAGATGCGGGGGAGACAGATACGCAGTATTTT. Translated: CASSLDAGETDTQYF. Combining the CDR3 with reference TRBV7-9 and TRBJ2-3 gives the whole variable domain DTGVSQNPRHKITKRGQNVTFRCDPISEHNRLYWYRQTLGQGPEFLTYFQNEAQLEKSRLLSDRFSAERPKGSFSTLEIQRTEQGDSAMYLCASSLDAGETDTQYFGPGTRLTVL.

The CDR3 DNA sequence: TGTGCCAGCAGCTTAGCTCCCCTGGACCTCGGCTCGGATGAGCAGTTCTTC. Its protein is CASSLAPLDLGSDEQFF. The chain recombines TRBV7-9 with TRBJ2-1; no clear D. The CDR3 is 17 amino acids. The germline V and J ends were trimmed by 0 bases and 8 bases, with 20 bases remaining between them. In germline, CDR1 is SEHNR, CDR2 FQNEAQ (reference sequence).

This clonotype was detected only a few times. The rearrangement joins TRBV6-2 or TRBV6-3 to TRBJ2-1; 8 nucleotides align to TRBD2. Germline CDR1 and CDR2: MNHEY and SVGEGT. Trimming cost V 6 bases and J 5 bases; bases outside gene matches: 15. The CDR3 loop spans 17 amino acids. CDR3 protein: CASSLLNGGVRHNEQFF. The CDR3 region has the DNA TGTGCCAGCAGCCTACTTAACGGGGGGGTACGACACAATGAGCAGTTCTTC.

This clonotype was seen many times. V usage is TRBV11-3 and J usage is TRBJ2-3, with D maybe TRBD2 (8 bases). This CDR3 has 15 residues. In germline, CDR1 is SGHNT, CDR2 YENEEA. The V end was cut by 5 bases, the J end by 7 bases, with 19 bases between. In DNA, the CDR3 is TGTGCCAGCAGCCCAGGGGGACTAGTAACAAATACGCAGTATTTT. This sequence encodes CASSPGGLVTNTQYF.

This clonotype has ten or more counts. V and J are TRBV29-1 and TRBJ1-2; D might be TRBD1 (5 bases). V was shortened by 0 bases and J by 4 bases, with 12 bases between the two germline ends. This CDR3 has 14 amino acids. The germline CDR1 and CDR2 sequences are SQVTM and ANQGSEA. CDR3 sequence: CSVEDEGRSYGYTF. In DNA, the CDR3 is TGCAGCGTTGAAGACGAGGGGCGTAGCTATGGCTACACCTTC.

This clonotype has at least ten counts. The chain has TRBV20-1 and TRBJ2-7; 10 nucleotides agree with TRBD1. The CDR3 contains 14 residues. CDR1 is DFQATT and CDR2 is SNEGSKA in the germline V gene (reference sequence). J was trimmed by 5 bases and V by 8 bases; bases with no gene match: 12. The CDR3 DNA reads as TGCAGTCCGACATCGACAGGGGGCTGGGACGAGCAGTACTTC. The encoded protein is CSPTSTGGWDEQYF.

This clonotype appeared many times. The rearrangement links TRBV12-3 or TRBV12-4 to TRBJ1-4; 7 nucleotides match TRBD1. Trimming at V came to 10 bases and at J to 9 bases, leaving 11 bases not matched to a gene. The CDR3 has 13 amino acids. The CDR3 DNA sequence: TGTGCCACCAAGAGGGGGCGTACCCAAAAACTGTTTTTT. Translating gives CATKRGRTQKLFF.

This clonotype was seen only a few times. This sequence joins TRBV9 and TRBJ2-7; perhaps TRBD1 as D (5 bases). V was pared by 3 bases and J by 6 bases, with 13 bases between. The CDR3 covers 13 residues. The V gene's germline CDR1 is SGDLS and CDR2 YYNGEE. For the CDR3, the DNA is TGTGCCAGCAGCGAAGGACACGCAGGCGAGCAGTACTTC. This sequence encodes CASSEGHAGEQYF. Variable domain in full (rest from reference TRBV9 and TRBJ2-7): DSGVTQTPKHLITATGQRVTLRCSPRSGDLSVYWYQQSLDQGLQFLIQYYNGEERAKGNILERFSAQQFPDLHSELNLSSLELGDSALYFCASSEGHAGEQYFGPGTRLTVT.

This clonotype was counted many times. V gene TRBV7-2 combines with J gene TRBJ2-7; the D gene is possibly TRBD1 (6 bases). The CDR3 loop spans 13 amino acids. Germline V gene lookup returns CDR1 SGHTA and CDR2 FQGNSA. Trimming removed 7 bases from V and 3 bases from J, with 13 bases in between. In DNA, the CDR3 is TGTGCCAGCACCCCCCCAGGGGACTACGAGCAGTACTTC. Amino acids: CASTPPGDYEQYF.

Ten or more counts support this clonotype. The chain links TRBV18 to TRBJ1-2; D is unclear. Deletions cut 2 bases from V and 8 bases from J, with 12 bases between. CDR1 and CDR2 from the germline V gene are KGHSH and LQKENI. The CDR3 is 13 amino acids. The CDR3 region is CASSPMEYGGYTF. The CDR3 DNA reads as TGTGCCAGCTCACCAATGGAGTATGGAGGCTACACCTTC.

The V call is TRBV7-2, the J call TRBJ1-1; D possibly corresponds to TRBD1 (6 bases). Trimming took 5 bases from V and 1 from J, leaving 14 bases between them. CDR3 length equals 15 residues. The germline CDR1 and CDR2 sequences are SGHTA and FQGNSA. Here the CDR3 reads CASSTQRTENTEAFF. In nucleotides, the CDR3 is TGTGCCAGCAGCACCCAACGGACAGAGAACACTGAAGCTTTCTTT. The full variable domain, with the rest looked up from reference TRBV7-2 and TRBJ1-1, is GAGVSQSPSNKVTEKGKDVELRCDPISGHTALYWYRQSLGQGLEFLIYFQGNSAPDKSGLPSDRFSAERTGGSVSTLTIQRTQQEDSAVYLCASSTQRTENTEAFFGQGTRLTVV.

This clonotype showed up many times. The genes are TRBV2 and TRBJ2-3; D call uncertain. From germline, CDR1 is SNHLY and CDR2 FYNNEI. Trimming cost V 4 bases and J 1 base, with 6 bases left between them. The CDR3 extends over 13 amino acids. The CDR3: CASSAGGTDTQYF. The CDR3 region has the DNA TGTGCCAGCAGTGCCGGCGGCACAGATACGCAGTATTTT.

This clonotype has at least ten counts. The chain uses TRBV7-3 and TRBJ2-2; D is ambiguous. Germline V lookup: CDR1 SGHTA, CDR2 FQGTGA. The CDR3 is made up of 14 amino acids. The V end lost 2 bases, the J end lost 0 bases, and 4 bases lay between the germline ends. The CDR3 DNA reads as TGTGCCAGCAGCTTACTAGCGAACACCGGGGAGCTGTTTTTT. Its protein is CASSLLANTGELFF.

The sample holds a few counts of this clonotype. V and J are TRBV9 and TRBJ1-5; D not resolved. V was pared by 4 bases and J by 4 bases, with 9 bases between. This CDR3 has 13 residues. Looked up from germline, CDR1 is SGDLS and CDR2 is YYNGEE. CDR3 sequence: CASSSRGNQPQHF. CDR3 in DNA: TGTGCCAGCAGCTCCAGAGGAAATCAGCCCCAGCATTTT.